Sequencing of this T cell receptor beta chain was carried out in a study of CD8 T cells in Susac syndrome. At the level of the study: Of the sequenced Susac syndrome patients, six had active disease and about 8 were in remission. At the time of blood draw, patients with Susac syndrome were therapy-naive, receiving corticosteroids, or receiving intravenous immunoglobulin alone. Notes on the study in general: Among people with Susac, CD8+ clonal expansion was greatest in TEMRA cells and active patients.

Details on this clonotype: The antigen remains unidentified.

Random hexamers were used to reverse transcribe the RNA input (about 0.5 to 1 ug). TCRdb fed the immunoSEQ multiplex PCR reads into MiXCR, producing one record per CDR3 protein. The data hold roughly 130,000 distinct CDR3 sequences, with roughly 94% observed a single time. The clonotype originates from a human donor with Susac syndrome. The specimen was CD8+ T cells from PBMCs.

This chain's CDR3 is CASSSHTGAGLSFYEQYF. DNA for the CDR3: TGTGCCAGCAGTTCACATACGGGGGCGGGCCTCTCTTTCTACGAGCAGTACTTC. V is TRBV12-3 or TRBV12-4 and J is TRBJ2-7; TRBD1 or TRBD2 may be the D gene (6 bases each). Deletions cut 4 bases from V and 3 bases from J, with 25 bases between. This CDR3 is 18 amino acids long.